Included here is one T cell receptor beta chain sequence, with context. This sample was included in a study of blood T cell repertoires in COVID-19. Study-level information: The United States, Italy and Spain provided the acute and convalescent COVID-19 samples. T cells, B-cell-depleted T cells, or PBMCs supplied cDNA or gDNA.

Germline V lookup: CDR1 SGHKS, CDR2 YYEKEE (reference sequence). The CDR3 contains 11 residues. The V end was cut by 7 bases, the J end by 3 bases, with 5 bases between. In the original analysis: Amplification with reference gene primers provided the estimates of nucleated cell counts. Some clones are missing from TCRdb's copy, which holds only in-frame ones; the method was immunoSEQ multiplex PCR. V and J calls and clone size are those listed in that table; D and trimming were worked out from the DNA. The sample has 200,000 to 300,000 clones; about 90% are singletons. The TCR originated in a person aged 18-29 years with COVID-19, enrolled during active disease. What was sequenced was peripheral blood. The chain is built from TRBV5-5 and TRBJ2-1; D gene unclear. The DNA of the CDR3 is TGTGCCAGCCGGAGCTACAATGAGCAGTTCTTC. This sequence encodes CASRSYNEQFF.